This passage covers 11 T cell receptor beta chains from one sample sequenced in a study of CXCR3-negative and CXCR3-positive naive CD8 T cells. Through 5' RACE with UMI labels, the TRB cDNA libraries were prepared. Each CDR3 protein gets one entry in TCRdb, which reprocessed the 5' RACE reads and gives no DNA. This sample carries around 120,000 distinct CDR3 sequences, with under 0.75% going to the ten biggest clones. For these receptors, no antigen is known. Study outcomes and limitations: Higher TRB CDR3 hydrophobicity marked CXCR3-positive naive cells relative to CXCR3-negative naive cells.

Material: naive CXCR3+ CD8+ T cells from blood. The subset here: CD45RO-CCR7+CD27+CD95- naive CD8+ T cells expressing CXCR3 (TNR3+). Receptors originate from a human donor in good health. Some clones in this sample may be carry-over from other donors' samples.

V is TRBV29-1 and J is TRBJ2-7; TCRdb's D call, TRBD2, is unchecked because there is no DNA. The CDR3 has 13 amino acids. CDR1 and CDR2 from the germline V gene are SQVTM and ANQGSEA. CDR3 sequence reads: CSVQSGFAYEQYF.

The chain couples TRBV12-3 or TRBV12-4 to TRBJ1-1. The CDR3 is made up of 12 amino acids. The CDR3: CASIADDTEAFF.

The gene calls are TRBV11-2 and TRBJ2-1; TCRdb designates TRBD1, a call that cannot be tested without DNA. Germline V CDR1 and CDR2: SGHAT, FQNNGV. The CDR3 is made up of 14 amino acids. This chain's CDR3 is CASSSRQGLGEQFF.

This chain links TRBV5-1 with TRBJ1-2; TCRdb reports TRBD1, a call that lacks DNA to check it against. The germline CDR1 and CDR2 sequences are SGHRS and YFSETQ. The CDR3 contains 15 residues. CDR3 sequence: CASSPGQGLDYGYTF.

CDR3 region: CSVEDLGRLGYTF. The V gene is TRBV29-1, the J gene TRBJ1-2. This CDR3 has 13 amino acids. Germline CDR1 reads SQVTM; CDR2 reads ANQGSEA.

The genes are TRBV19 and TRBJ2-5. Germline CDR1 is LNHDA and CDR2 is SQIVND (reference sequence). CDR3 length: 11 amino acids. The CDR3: CASSERETQYF.

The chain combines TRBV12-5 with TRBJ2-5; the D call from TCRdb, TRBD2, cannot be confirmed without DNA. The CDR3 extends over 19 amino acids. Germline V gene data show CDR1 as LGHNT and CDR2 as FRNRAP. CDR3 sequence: CASGLEIFSGGRAGETQYF.

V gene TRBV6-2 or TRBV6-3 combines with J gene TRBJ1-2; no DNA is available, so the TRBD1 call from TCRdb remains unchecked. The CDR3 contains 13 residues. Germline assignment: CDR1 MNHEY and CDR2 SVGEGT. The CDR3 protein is CASRDREGYGYTF.

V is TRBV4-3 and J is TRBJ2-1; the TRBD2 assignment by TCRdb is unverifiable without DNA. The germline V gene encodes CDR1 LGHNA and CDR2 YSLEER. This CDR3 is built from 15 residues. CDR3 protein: CASSHDRDWYNEQFF.

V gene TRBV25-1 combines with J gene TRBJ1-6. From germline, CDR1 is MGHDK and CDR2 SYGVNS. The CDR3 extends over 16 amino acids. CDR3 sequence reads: CASRLGGGGNNSPLHF.

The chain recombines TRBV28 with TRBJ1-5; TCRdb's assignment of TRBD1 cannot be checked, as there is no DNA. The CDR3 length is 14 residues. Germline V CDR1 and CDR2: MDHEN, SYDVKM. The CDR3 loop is CASSWDILNQPQHF.